This T cell receptor beta chain stems from a study of blood T cells in healthy people across ages. Trimming pared 4 bases from V and 2 bases from J, leaving 12 bases between. Germline CDR1 reads SGHRS; CDR2 reads YFSETQ. This CDR3 spans 14 amino acids. A second PCR, run for about 7 to 11 cycles, used a sample-barcoded 5' primer plus a J-beta primer mix. A single record per CDR3 protein comes from TCRdb applying MiXCR to the 5' RACE reads. The sample lists about 800,000 distinct CDR3 sequences; about 25% were seen once. These data were also reused for a study on T cells of mothers and their children.

Sequencing input: blood. The J gene is TRBJ1-1, the V gene TRBV5-1; the D is unclear. The TCR was taken from a boy aged 5-17 years in good health. CDR3 loop: CASSPPAVNTEAFF. In nucleotides, the CDR3 is TGCGCCAGCAGCCCCCCAGCAGTCAACACTGAAGCTTTCTTT.